A single sample is the source of the 22 T cell receptor beta chains below, sequenced in a study of T cells after posttransplantation cyclophosphamide. Using immunoSEQ multiplex PCR, the repertoire was profiled, and TCRdb retains in-frame clones only, with some absent. The repertoire has over 20,000 clones, 80% to 90% of them found once; the top ten carry around 2.1%. Methotrexate plus calcineurin inhibitor accompanied controls' myeloablative marrow transplants; sampling was 1 year later. Sequencing was performed on PBMCs, taken 350 to 400 days after allogeneic stem cell transplant with calcineurin inhibitor and methotrexate. The receptors here all came from a female patient between 30 and 45 years old who received an allogeneic stem cell transplant from an unrelated donor, was CMV-positive, and had acute and chronic GVHD. The graft donor may have contributed some T cells.

J is TRBJ2-7 and V is TRBV15; weak D call: TRBD2 (6 bases). Germline lookup yields CDR1 LNHNV and CDR2 YYDKDF (reference sequence). The V gene lost 5 bases and the J gene lost 2 bases, with 13 bases spanning the gap. This CDR3 has 14 amino acids. The CDR3 bases are TGTGCCACCAGCGCCCTTGGGGAGGCCTACGAGCAGTACTTC. It yields the protein CATSALGEAYEQYF. The full variable domain, in which reference TRBV15 and TRBJ2-7 provide the parts outside the CDR3, is DAMVIQNPRYQVTQFGKPVTLSCSQTLNHNVMYWYQQKSSQAPKLLFHYYDKDFNNEADTPDNFQSRRPNTSFCFLDIRSPGLGDTAMYLCATSALGEAYEQYFGPGTRLTVT.

The chain employs TRBV7-2 and TRBJ1-1; no clear D gene. Trimming took off 4 bases at V and 2 bases at J, with 2 bases between the two ends. Germline V lookup: CDR1 SGHTA, CDR2 FQGNSA. CDR3 length: 11 residues. CDR3 in amino acids: CASSSNTEAFF. As DNA, the CDR3 is TGTGCCAGCAGCTCTAACACTGAAGCTTTCTTT.

V usage is TRBV10-3 and J usage is TRBJ2-5, with TRBD1 matching 7 bases. V lost 7 bases to trimming and J lost 5 bases; unmatched junction nucleotides: 10. Per the germline V gene, CDR1 is ENHRY and CDR2 is SYGVKD. The CDR3 is 14 residues long. The CDR3 nucleotides are TGTGCCATCAATATAGGGGGCTGGGGGGAGACCCAGTACTTC. It encodes CAINIGGWGETQYF.

The V call is TRBV7-2, the J call TRBJ2-7; D is perhaps TRBD2 (5 bases). Germline CDR1 and CDR2: SGHTA and FQGNSA. The V gene lost 5 bases and the J gene lost 6 bases, with 14 bases spanning the gap. The CDR3 loop spans 13 amino acids. This chain's CDR3 is CASSPALSGEQYF. CDR3 coding DNA: TGTGCCAGCAGCCCCGCCCTCAGCGGCGAGCAGTACTTC.

J is TRBJ1-2 and V is TRBV13, with 10 bases fitting TRBD1. Per the germline V gene, CDR1 is PRHDT and CDR2 is FYEKMQ (reference sequence). V was clipped by 4 bases and J by 4 bases; unmatched bases: 9. This CDR3 spans 16 amino acids. The CDR3 nucleotides read TGTGCCAGCAGCTCCCGAAGGACAGGGGGTTCCTATGGCTACACCTTC. As protein: CASSSRRTGGSYGYTF.

The V and J genes are TRBV5-1 and TRBJ2-7, with 8 bases that match TRBD2. J gave up 4 bases and V 4 bases, and 4 bases lay outside the gene matches. Germline values: CDR1 SGHRS, CDR2 YFSETQ. This CDR3 has 13 amino acids. CDR3 sequence (DNA): TGCGCCAGCAGCCACGGACTAGCATACGAGCAGTACTTC. This sequence encodes CASSHGLAYEQYF.

The rearrangement links TRBV10-1 to TRBJ1-1, with 9 bases matching TRBD1. CDR1 is WNHNN, CDR2 SYGVQD, per germline (reference sequence). This CDR3 has 15 amino acids. V shed 1 base and J 6 bases; nucleotides not matched to a gene: 6. The CDR3 sequence: CASSEFKGQGAEAFF. CDR3 in DNA: TGCGCCAGCAGTGAGTTTAAGGGACAGGGCGCTGAAGCTTTCTTT.

J is TRBJ1-4 and V is TRBV9, with TRBD1 matching 9 bases. The CDR3 has 15 amino acids. Germline V lookup: CDR1 SGDLS, CDR2 YYNGEE. With 3 bases clipped from V and 4 bases from J, the junction kept 4 bases outside the gene matches. The CDR3 DNA reads TGTGCCAGCAGCGCCCGACAGGGGGATAATGAAAAACTGTTTTTT. It specifies CASSARQGDNEKLFF.

This rearrangement joins TRBV7-2 to TRBJ1-2, with TRBD1 matching 8 bases. Losses at the gene ends were 5 bases for V and 8 bases for J; bases not matched to a gene: 10. The germline V gene has CDR1 SGHTA and CDR2 FQGNSA. CDR3 length equals 14 residues. CDR3 region: CASSRQGLRLGYTF. The DNA for the CDR3 is TGTGCCAGCAGCCGACAGGGGTTACGATTAGGCTACACCTTC.

Here the CDR3 DNA reads TGTGCCATCAGTGAGTCAGCCGAAAAACTGTTTTTT. Translation gives CAISESAEKLFF. The V gene is TRBV10-3, the J gene TRBJ1-4; unclear D gene. In germline, CDR1 is ENHRY, CDR2 SYGVKD. V lost 0 bases and J lost 8, with 4 bases in between. The CDR3 contains 12 residues.

This rearrangement joins TRBV18 to TRBJ1-5; D call uncertain. The V and J ends lost 2 bases and 2 bases respectively, with 13 bases between them. Germline V gives CDR1 KGHSH, CDR2 LQKENI. The CDR3 has 16 amino acids. The CDR3 nucleotides are TGTGCCAGCTCACCAGAGGCCATGGGAGGCAATCAGCCCCAGCATTTT. It specifies CASSPEAMGGNQPQHF. The full variable domain, its missing parts supplied by reference TRBV18 and TRBJ1-5, is NAGVMQNPRHLVRRRGQEARLRCSPMKGHSHVYWYRQLPEEGLKFMVYLQKENIIDESGMPKERFSAEFPKEGPSILRIQQVVRGDSAAYFCASSPEAMGGNQPQHFGDGTRLSIL.

V is TRBV6-6 and J is TRBJ2-1; 7 nucleotides line up with TRBD1. The germline V gene encodes CDR1 MNHNY and CDR2 SVGAGI (reference sequence). The V gene end was trimmed by 9 bases and the J gene end by 7 bases; junction bases not matched to a gene: 9. This CDR3 contains 13 residues. CDR3 nucleotides: TGTGCCAGTACCGGGACAGACGGGAATGAGCAGTTCTTC. It specifies CASTGTDGNEQFF.

The V and J genes are TRBV6-1 and TRBJ1-1, with TRBD1 matching over 9 bases. The CDR3 is made up of 14 amino acids. Germline CDR1 and CDR2: MNHNS and SASEGT. V was clipped by 7 bases and J by 6 bases; unmatched bases: 9. The DNA of the CDR3 is TGTGCCAGCACTTGGACAGGGGATGGGGCTGAAGCTTTCTTT. Translated: CASTWTGDGAEAFF.

In its sample, this clone was seen once. V and J are TRBV5-4 and TRBJ2-5; a weak D match, TRBD1 (5 bases). The CDR3 contains 14 residues. Between the trimmed V and J ends, which lost 4 bases and 0 bases, there was a span of 10 bases. CDR1 is SGHNT and CDR2 is YYREEE in the germline V gene (reference sequence). DNA for the CDR3: TGTGCCAGCAGCCTACTGACAGACCAAGAGACCCAGTACTTC. This sequence encodes CASSLLTDQETQYF. Complete variable domain (other parts from reference TRBV5-4 and TRBJ2-5): ETGVTQSPTHLIKTRGQQVTLRCSSQSGHNTVSWYQQALGQGPQFIFQYYREEENGRGNFPPRFSGLQFPNYSSELNVNALELDDSALYLCASSLLTDQETQYFGPGTRLLVL.

The CDR3 DNA is TGTGCCAGCAGCTTGGCCGGGACAGGAGAGACCCAGTACTTC. Its translation is CASSLAGTGETQYF. The chain couples TRBV5-4 to TRBJ2-5, with 8 positions matching TRBD1. The V and J ends lost 0 bases and 4 bases, in that order; junction bases with no gene match: 2. The CDR3 runs 14 residues. Germline V CDR1 and CDR2: SGHNT, YYREEE (reference sequence).

The rearrangement uses TRBV5-6 and TRBJ1-1, with 8 positions matching TRBD1. The CDR3 is made up of 13 amino acids. CDR1 is SGHDT and CDR2 is YYEEEE in the germline V gene. The junction had 9 bases not matched to a gene; V was cut back by 3 bases and J by 11 bases. CDR3 amino acids: CASSWGAGGPAFF. In nucleotides, the CDR3 is TGTGCCAGCAGCTGGGGAGCAGGGGGCCCGGCTTTCTTT.

The rearrangement uses TRBV9 and TRBJ2-2, with D unclear. Between the trimmed V and J ends, which lost 1 base and 6 bases, there was a span of 7 bases. Germline V gene data show CDR1 as SGDLS and CDR2 as YYNGEE. This CDR3 spans 13 amino acids. In nucleotides, the CDR3 is TGTGCCAGCAGCGTACTCCCCTCCGGGGAGCTGTTTTTT. It encodes CASSVLPSGELFF. Full variable domain (remainder filled in from reference TRBV9 and TRBJ2-2): DSGVTQTPKHLITATGQRVTLRCSPRSGDLSVYWYQQSLDQGLQFLIQYYNGEERAKGNILERFSAQQFPDLHSELNLSSLELGDSALYFCASSVLPSGELFFGEGSRLTVL.

This clone was observed a single time. V and J are TRBV30 and TRBJ2-1; 12 bases fit TRBD2. V trimming: 4 bases; J trimming: 5 bases; junction bases outside the gene matches: 9. Germline loops: CDR1 GTSNPN, CDR2 SVGIG (reference sequence). The CDR3 runs to 16 residues. CDR3 residues: CAWTELAGGPDNEQFF. CDR3 bases: TGTGCCTGGACTGAGCTAGCGGGGGGGCCGGACAATGAGCAGTTCTTC.

A single count supports this clone. The V and J genes are TRBV6-5 and TRBJ1-4; D is unclear. The germline CDR1 and CDR2 sequences are MNHEY and SVGAGI. V lost 4 bases to trimming and J lost 9 bases, with 18 bases between them. The CDR3 totals 15 residues. CDR3 protein: CASSSSRRGVKKLFF. CDR3 sequence (DNA): TGTGCCAGCAGTTCGTCCAGGCGCGGGGTGAAAAAACTGTTTTTT.

The rearrangement joins TRBV7-9 to TRBJ2-1; D is possibly TRBD1 (5 bases). The CDR3 sequence is 12 residues long. The germline gives CDR1 SEHNR, CDR2 FQNEAQ (reference sequence). The V end lost 5 bases, the J end lost 10 bases, and 12 bases lay between the germline ends. Here the CDR3 reads CASSTDAGEQFF. CDR3 coding DNA: TGTGCCAGCAGCACGGACGCAGGGGAGCAGTTCTTC. The full variable domain, with the rest looked up from reference TRBV7-9 and TRBJ2-1, is DTGVSQNPRHKITKRGQNVTFRCDPISEHNRLYWYRQTLGQGPEFLTYFQNEAQLEKSRLLSDRFSAERPKGSFSTLEIQRTEQGDSAMYLCASSTDAGEQFFGPGTRLTVL.

V and J are TRBV6-5 and TRBJ2-3, with D possibly being TRBD1 (5 bases). Germline values: CDR1 MNHEY, CDR2 SVGAGI. V dropped 4 bases and J dropped 7 bases, with 6 bases sitting between them. CDR3 length: 11 residues. The CDR3 is CASSSGNTQYF. DNA of the CDR3: TGTGCCAGCAGTTCAGGGAATACGCAGTATTTT.

The chain recombines TRBV6-6 with TRBJ1-5, with D unclear. There are 14 residues in the CDR3. Germline V CDR1 and CDR2: MNHNY, SVGAGI (reference sequence). The V gene lost 11 bases and the J gene lost 0 bases, with 14 bases spanning the gap. The chain's CDR3 is CAVTPSGSNQPQHF. CDR3 nucleotide sequence: TGTGCCGTCACACCCTCGGGTAGCAATCAGCCCCAGCATTTT.